These 14 T cell receptor beta chains were sequenced from one sample in a study of metastatic and nonmetastatic thyroid tumors. TCRdb reassembled clones from the PCR reads with MiXCR. The data show under 95,000 clones, with roughly 13% seen just once and 11% held by the top ten. All patients reached thyroid surgery having received no treatment beforehand. Specimen: blood. Receptors originate from a female donor with papillary thyroid cancer or a benign thyroid nodule (not recorded which). Some clones in this sample may be carry-over from other donors' samples.

This clone was found many times. The chain has TRBV4-2 and TRBJ2-1; D uncertain. The CDR3 spans 13 residues. Trimming cost V 1 base and J 6 bases, with 7 bases left between them. Germline loops: CDR1 LGHNA, CDR2 YNFKEQ. CDR3 nucleotides: TGTGCCAGCAGCCAAGGAGGTATCAATGAGCAGTTCTTC. This translates into CASSQGGINEQFF.

Worth noting for this clone: A much larger clone differs from this one at a single base, so this may be a read error. The same CDR3 arises from other DNA sequences in this sample as well. The chain carries TRBV28 and TRBJ2-2; perhaps TRBD2 as D (5 bases). Germline V gene lookup returns CDR1 MDHEN and CDR2 SYDVKM. This CDR3 has 12 amino acids. The CDR3 DNA is TGTGCCAGCGGGGAGAACACCGGAGAGCTGTTTTTT. It encodes CASGENTGELFF.

This clone was counted at least ten times. The V and J genes are TRBV25-1 and TRBJ1-5, with D uncertain. This CDR3 is built from 14 residues. CDR1 is MGHDK, CDR2 SYGVNS, per germline. Trimming shortened V by 1 base and J by 5 bases, and 9 bases separated the two germline ends. The CDR3 DNA sequence: TGTGCCAGCAGTGAATCGTTGGGAGATCAGCCCCAGCATTTT. Residues: CASSESLGDQPQHF.

J is TRBJ1-2 and V is TRBV6-2 or TRBV6-3; D is possibly TRBD1 (6 bases). V was shortened by 6 bases and J by 5 bases, with 19 bases between the two germline ends. Looked up from germline, CDR1 is MNHEY and CDR2 is SVGEGT. This CDR3 spans 15 amino acids. The chain's CDR3 is CASRTAERDTYGYTF. CDR3 in DNA: TGTGCCAGCAGGACGGCAGAGCGGGACACGTATGGCTACACCTTC.

This clone rates as medium-sized. V usage is TRBV5-1 and J usage is TRBJ2-2; D not resolved. Germline V lookup: CDR1 SGHRS, CDR2 YFSETQ. This CDR3 is 14 amino acids long. The V end was cut by 4 bases, the J end by 5 bases, with 12 bases between. In nucleotides, the CDR3 is TGCGCCAGCAGCCCGCTGACGGAAACCGGGGAGCTGTTTTTT. Translated, it gives CASSPLTETGELFF.

This clone was detected ten times or more. This chain joins TRBV2 and TRBJ2-5, with 11 bases fitting TRBD1. The trim removed 6 bases at V and 5 bases at J, leaving 8 bases unmatched. The CDR3 is 15 residues long. The germline V gene encodes CDR1 SNHLY and CDR2 FYNNEI. CDR3 nucleotide sequence: TGTGCCAGCAGCTGGGGGACAGGGGGACGGGAGACCCAGTACTTC. Its translation is CASSWGTGGRETQYF.

This clone was observed at least ten times. This rearrangement joins TRBV9 to TRBJ2-1, with D possibly matching TRBD2 (5 bases). Germline assignment: CDR1 SGDLS and CDR2 YYNGEE. V lost 3 bases and J lost 6, with 19 bases in between. This CDR3 is built from 16 residues. CDR3 protein: CASSESGGPRGNEQFF. CDR3 coding DNA: TGTGCCAGCAGCGAGTCGGGCGGCCCTCGGGGCAATGAGCAGTTCTTC. Full variable domain (rest looked up from reference TRBV9 and TRBJ2-1): DSGVTQTPKHLITATGQRVTLRCSPRSGDLSVYWYQQSLDQGLQFLIQYYNGEERAKGNILERFSAQQFPDLHSELNLSSLELGDSALYFCASSESGGPRGNEQFFGPGTRLTVL.

This clone was recorded many times. This chain uses TRBV19 with TRBJ1-5; 8 positions match TRBD1. The CDR3 is 15 residues long. Per the germline V gene, CDR1 is LNHDA and CDR2 is SQIVND (reference sequence). Trimming cost V 5 bases and J 3 bases; bases outside gene matches: 6. CDR3 nucleotide sequence: TGTGCCAGTAGTCTACAGGGGGGGCCCAATCAGCCCCAGCATTTT. Residues: CASSLQGGPNQPQHF.

This clone occurred many times. One junction end does not reproduce the germline sequence, and a read error may be involved. V gene TRBV7-7 combines with J gene TRBJ2-1; a weak D match, TRBD2 (6 bases). This CDR3 has 15 amino acids. The germline CDR1 and CDR2 sequences are SSHAT and FNYEAQ (reference sequence). The CDR3 protein is CASSPAPGASNEQFF. The CDR3 DNA is TGTGCTAGCAGCCCCGCTCCGGGAGCGTCGAATGAGCAGTTCTTC. Full variable domain (outside the CDR3, taken from reference TRBV7-7 and TRBJ2-1): GAGVSQSPRYKVTKRGQDVTLRCDPISSHATLYWYQQALGQGPEFLTYFNYEAQPDKSGLPSDRFSAERPEGSISTLTIQRTEQRDSAMYRCASSPAPGASNEQFFGPGTRLTVL.

This clone was observed at least ten times. CDR3 in DNA: TGTGCCTGGAGGAGATCTGGGAACGGCGAGAACGATGAAGCTTTCTTT. This codes for CAWRRSGNGENDEAFF. The V call is TRBV30, the J call TRBJ1-1; D is uncertain. Germline CDR1 and CDR2: GTSNPN and SVGIG (reference sequence). CDR3 length: 16 amino acids. Trimming removed 3 bases at V and 7 bases at J, with 24 bases between.

This clone was seen many times. The chain combines TRBV10-3 with TRBJ2-4, with 7 bases identical to TRBD2. Unmatched junction bases numbered 4, after V lost 2 bases and J lost 0 bases. The CDR3 covers 16 residues. The V gene's germline CDR1 is ENHRY and CDR2 SYGVKD. The CDR3 DNA is TGTGCCATCAGTGAGGGCGGGGGATTAGCCAAAAACATTCAGTACTTC. This codes for CAISEGGGLAKNIQYF.

This clone was observed at least ten times. The rearrangement links TRBV7-8 to TRBJ2-7, with D possibly TRBD1 on 5 matching bases. The CDR3 is 16 residues long. CDR1 and CDR2 from the germline V gene are SGHVS and FQNEAQ. The ends were cut back, 1 base at V and 5 bases at J, with 18 bases in the middle. CDR3 DNA: TGTGCCAGCAGCTTAGGAGGTGGCGGACAAGCCCACGAGCAGTACTTC. Translated: CASSLGGGGQAHEQYF.

This clone was recorded at least ten times. Other nucleotide sequences from this sample produce the same CDR3. V gene TRBV20-1 combines with J gene TRBJ1-5, with unresolved D. Trimming stripped 3 bases from V and 1 base from J, with 10 bases between. The CDR3 is made up of 14 amino acids. Germline V lookup: CDR1 DFQATT, CDR2 SNEGSKA (reference sequence). The CDR3 reads CSARGGSSNQPQHF. CDR3 bases: TGCAGTGCTAGGGGAGGTTCAAGCAATCAGCCCCAGCATTTT.

This clone was counted ten times or more. This chain links TRBV20-1 with TRBJ2-3; D gene ambiguous. The V and J ends lost 3 bases and 2 bases respectively, with 12 bases between them. CDR3 length: 14 amino acids. Germline CDR1 is DFQATT and CDR2 is SNEGSKA (reference sequence). CDR3 coding DNA: TGCAGTGCTAGTGTGGCGGATGTCACAGATACGCAGTATTTT. Its translation: CSASVADVTDTQYF.